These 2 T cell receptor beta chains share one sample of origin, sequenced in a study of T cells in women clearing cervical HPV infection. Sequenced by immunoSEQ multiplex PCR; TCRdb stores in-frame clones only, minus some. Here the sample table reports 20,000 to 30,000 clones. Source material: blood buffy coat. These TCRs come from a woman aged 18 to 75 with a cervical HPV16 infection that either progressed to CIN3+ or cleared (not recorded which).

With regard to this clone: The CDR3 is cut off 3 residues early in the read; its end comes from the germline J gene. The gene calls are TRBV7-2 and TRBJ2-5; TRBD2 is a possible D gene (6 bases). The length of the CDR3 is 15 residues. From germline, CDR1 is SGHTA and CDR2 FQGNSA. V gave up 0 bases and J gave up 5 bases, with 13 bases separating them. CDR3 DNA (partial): TGTGCCAGCAGCTTAGCGCCAACTAGCTTGGAGACC. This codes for CASSLAPTSLET. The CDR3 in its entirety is CASSLAPTSLETQYF.

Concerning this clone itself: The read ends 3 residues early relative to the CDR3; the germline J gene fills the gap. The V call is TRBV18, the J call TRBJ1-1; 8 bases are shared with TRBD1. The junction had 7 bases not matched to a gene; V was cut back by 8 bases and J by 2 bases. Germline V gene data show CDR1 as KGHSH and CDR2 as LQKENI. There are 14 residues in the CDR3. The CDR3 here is CASRPDRGNTEAFF. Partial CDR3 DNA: TGTGCCAGCAGACCAGACAGGGGTAACACTGAA. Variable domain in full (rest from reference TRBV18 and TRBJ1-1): NAGVMQNPRHLVRRRGQEARLRCSPMKGHSHVYWYRQLPEEGLKFMVYLQKENIIDESGMPKERFSAEFPKEGPSILRIQQVVRGDSAAYFCASRPDRGNTEAFFGQGTRLTVV.